The 7 T cell receptor beta chains reported below all come from one sample, sequenced in a study of T-cell memory formation after mild COVID-19. TCRdb analysed the 5' RACE reads with MiXCR anew, one entry per CDR3 protein. The data contain roughly 170,000 distinct CDR3 sequences, less than 20% of them singletons. The sample taken for sequencing was PBMCs or a T cell subset sorted from them (not recorded which). The receptors come from a man younger than 30 who had mild COVID-19 (a few samples of this study predate the infection). Cell type and time point are not known.

This clonotype was observed at least ten times. This chain uses TRBV9 with TRBJ2-5; D gene unclear. Germline V CDR1 and CDR2: SGDLS, YYNGEE. The CDR3 has 13 residues. Trimming removed 3 bases at V and 5 bases at J, with 11 bases between. The chain's CDR3 is CASSAGPMETQYF. The CDR3 DNA reads as TGTGCCAGCAGCGCCGGCCCGATGGAGACCCAGTACTTC.

The chain links TRBV2 to TRBJ1-1, with D possibly matching TRBD1 (5 bases). In germline, CDR1 is SNHLY, CDR2 FYNNEI. Between the trimmed V and J ends, which lost 5 bases and 1 base, there was a span of 11 bases. The CDR3 runs 14 residues. DNA for the CDR3: TGTGCCAGCAGTCCTTTCGACAGGAACACTGAAGCTTTCTTT. Its translation is CASSPFDRNTEAFF.

V is TRBV5-1 and J is TRBJ2-7; the D gene is possibly TRBD1 (5 bases). This CDR3 is built from 13 residues. The V end was cut by 1 base, the J end by 5 bases, with 10 bases between. Germline CDR1 SGHRS, CDR2 YFSETQ. The chain's CDR3 is CASSLSGIDEQYV. The DNA for the CDR3 is TGCGCCAGCAGCTTGTCAGGGATCGACGAGCAGTACGTC.

This clonotype was observed a few times. V is TRBV7-3 and J is TRBJ2-5, with 7 positions matching TRBD1. Looked up from germline, CDR1 is SGHTA and CDR2 is FQGTGA. The length of the CDR3 is 16 residues. V shed 5 bases, J shed 5 bases, and the junction held 14 bases outside the gene matches. The CDR3 DNA follows: TGTGCCAGCAGCCCCCAGACAGGGATGGGCGGGGAGACCCAGTACTTC. Translation gives CASSPQTGMGGETQYF.

This clonotype has only a few counts. The chain is built from TRBV28 and TRBJ1-4; 7 nucleotides match TRBD1. V shed 4 bases, J shed 6 bases, and the junction held 8 bases outside the gene matches. Germline V lookup: CDR1 MDHEN, CDR2 SYDVKM. CDR3 length: 15 residues. The CDR3 coding sequence is TGTGCCAGCAGTTCAGGACAGGCTCGAGATGAAAAACTGTTTTTT. This encodes CASSSGQARDEKLFF. The full variable domain, rest sourced from reference TRBV28 and TRBJ1-4, is DVKVTQSSRYLVKRTGEKVFLECVQDMDHENMFWYRQDPGLGLRLIYFSYDVKMKEKGDIPEGYSVSREKKERFSLILESASTNQTSMYLCASSSGQARDEKLFFGSGTQLSVL.

This clonotype was seen many times. This chain links TRBV5-1 with TRBJ2-1; a possible D gene is TRBD2 (6 bases). This CDR3 spans 16 amino acids. Per germline, CDR1 SGHRS and CDR2 YFSETQ. The V end was cut by 2 bases, the J end by 2 bases, with 14 bases between. The CDR3 loop reads CASSFQEGGAYNEQFF. As DNA, the CDR3 is TGCGCCAGCAGCTTTCAGGAGGGTGGGGCCTACAATGAGCAGTTCTTC.

This clonotype occurred many times. The chain recombines TRBV12-3 or TRBV12-4 with TRBJ2-5; D is tentatively TRBD1 or TRBD2 (5 bases each). Trimming removed 5 bases from V and 9 bases from J, with 13 bases in between. The length of the CDR3 is 12 residues. The CDR3 sequence: CASSAPMGAQYF. CDR3 sequence (DNA): TGTGCCAGCAGTGCCCCCATGGGGGCCCAGTACTTC.